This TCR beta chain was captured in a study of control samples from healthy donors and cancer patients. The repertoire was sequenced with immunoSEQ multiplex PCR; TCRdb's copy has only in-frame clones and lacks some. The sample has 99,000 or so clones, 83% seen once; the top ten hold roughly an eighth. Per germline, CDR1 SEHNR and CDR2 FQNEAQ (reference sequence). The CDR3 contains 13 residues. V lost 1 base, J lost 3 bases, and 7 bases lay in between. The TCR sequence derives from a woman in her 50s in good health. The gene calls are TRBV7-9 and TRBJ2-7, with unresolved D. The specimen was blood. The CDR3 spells CASSLVAGYEQYF. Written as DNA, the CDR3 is TGTGCCAGCAGCTTAGTTGCCGGCTACGAGCAGTACTTC. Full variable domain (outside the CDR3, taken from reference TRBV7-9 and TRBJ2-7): DTGVSQNPRHKITKRGQNVTFRCDPISEHNRLYWYRQTLGQGPEFLTYFQNEAQLEKSRLLSDRFSAERPKGSFSTLEIQRTEQGDSAMYLCASSLVAGYEQYFGPGTRLTVT.